This T cell receptor (beta chain) is drawn from a study of cytomegalovirus exposure and HLA in healthy donors. Whole-study results and caveats: Most TCR beta V segments were productive about 87% or about 30% of the time in an earlier analysis.

This clone was detected a few times. The target antigen is unknown. Use of 60 Vbeta and 13 Jbeta primers characterized the PCR. Sequencing used immunoSEQ multiplex PCR; TCRdb keeps in-frame clones, though not all of them. The sample has approximately 95,000 clones; about 80% are singletons. From germline, CDR1 is KGHSH and CDR2 LQKENI. CDR3 length: 14 residues. V was clipped by 6 bases and J by 0 bases, with 9 bases between them. Sequencing was carried out using PBMCs. This chain connects TRBV18 to TRBJ1-3; D is perhaps TRBD1 (6 bases). The clonotype comes from a man aged 18 to 29 in good health and CMV-seropositive. CDR3 nucleotides: TGTGCCAGCTCGGGGGCCCTCTCTGGAAACACCATATATTTT. As protein: CASSGALSGNTIYF.